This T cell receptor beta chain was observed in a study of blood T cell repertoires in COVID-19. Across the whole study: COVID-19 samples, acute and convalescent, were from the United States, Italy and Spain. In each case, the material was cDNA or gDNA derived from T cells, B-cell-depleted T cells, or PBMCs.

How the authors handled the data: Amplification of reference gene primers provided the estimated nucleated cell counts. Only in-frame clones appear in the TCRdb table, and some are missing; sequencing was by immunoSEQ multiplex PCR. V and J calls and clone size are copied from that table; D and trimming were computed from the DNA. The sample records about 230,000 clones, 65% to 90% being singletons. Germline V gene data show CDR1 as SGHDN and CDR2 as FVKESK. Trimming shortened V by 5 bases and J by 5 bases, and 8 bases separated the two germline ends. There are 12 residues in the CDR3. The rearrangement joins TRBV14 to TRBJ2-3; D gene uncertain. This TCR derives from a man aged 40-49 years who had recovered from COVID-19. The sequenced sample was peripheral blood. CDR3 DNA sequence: TGTGCCAGCAGCTTACACCAAGATACGCAGTATTTT. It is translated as CASSLHQDTQYF.